The text below deals with one TCR beta chain. This sample was taken from a study of shared clonotypes between healthy human individuals. Trimming cost V 2 bases and J 6 bases; bases outside gene matches: 7. The CDR3 has 15 residues. Germline assignment: CDR1 SNHLY and CDR2 FYNNEI. Assay: immunoSEQ multiplex PCR; the TCRdb copy retains only in-frame clones and omits some. The sample contains approximately 2,300,000 clones, about nine tenths of which appear only once. Sequencing was done on a sample of naive CD4+ T cells from PBMCs. The subset is: CD45RA+ positively selected. This TCR was recovered from a man aged 18-30 years in good health. Some clones in this sample may be carry-over from other donors' samples. The rearrangement links TRBV2 to TRBJ2-3, with 8 bases aligning to TRBD2. In DNA form, the CDR3 reads TGTGCCAGCAGTGAAATTCTTTTAGCGGGGGATACGCAGTATTTT. It specifies CASSEILLAGDTQYF.